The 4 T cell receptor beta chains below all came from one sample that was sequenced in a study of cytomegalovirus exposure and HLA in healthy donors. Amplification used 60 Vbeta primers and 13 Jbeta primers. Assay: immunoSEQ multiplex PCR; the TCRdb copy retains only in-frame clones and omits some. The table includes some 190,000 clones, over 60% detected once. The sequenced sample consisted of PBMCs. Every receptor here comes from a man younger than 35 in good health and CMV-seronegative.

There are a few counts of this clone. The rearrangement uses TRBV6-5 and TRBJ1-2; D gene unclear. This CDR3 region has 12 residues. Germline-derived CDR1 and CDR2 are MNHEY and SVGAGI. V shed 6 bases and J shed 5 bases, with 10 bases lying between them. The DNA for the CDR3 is TGTGCCAGCAGCTATGACTGGTATGGCTACACCTTC. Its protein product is CASSYDWYGYTF.

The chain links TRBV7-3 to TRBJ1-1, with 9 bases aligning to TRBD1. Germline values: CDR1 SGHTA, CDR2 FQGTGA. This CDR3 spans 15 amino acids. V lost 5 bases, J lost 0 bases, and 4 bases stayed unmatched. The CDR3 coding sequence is TGTGCCAGCAGCCGAGGGACAGGGATGAACACTGAAGCTTTCTTT. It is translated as CASSRGTGMNTEAFF.

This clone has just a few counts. CDR3 coding DNA: TGTGCCAGCAGTTATGGCTTCGGCGGTAACTATGGCTACACCTTC. It encodes CASSYGFGGNYGYTF. The chain employs TRBV25-1 and TRBJ1-2; D is uncertain. Germline lookup yields CDR1 MGHDK and CDR2 SYGVNS. The CDR3 has 15 amino acids. V shed 5 bases and J shed 1 base, with 14 bases lying between them.

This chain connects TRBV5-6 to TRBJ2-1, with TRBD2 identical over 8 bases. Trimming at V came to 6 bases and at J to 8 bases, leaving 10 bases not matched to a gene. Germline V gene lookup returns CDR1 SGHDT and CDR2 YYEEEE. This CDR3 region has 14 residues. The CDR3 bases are TGTGCCAGCACCTCGGGGGGGCGCCGGGATGAGCAGTTCTTC. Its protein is CASTSGGRRDEQFF.